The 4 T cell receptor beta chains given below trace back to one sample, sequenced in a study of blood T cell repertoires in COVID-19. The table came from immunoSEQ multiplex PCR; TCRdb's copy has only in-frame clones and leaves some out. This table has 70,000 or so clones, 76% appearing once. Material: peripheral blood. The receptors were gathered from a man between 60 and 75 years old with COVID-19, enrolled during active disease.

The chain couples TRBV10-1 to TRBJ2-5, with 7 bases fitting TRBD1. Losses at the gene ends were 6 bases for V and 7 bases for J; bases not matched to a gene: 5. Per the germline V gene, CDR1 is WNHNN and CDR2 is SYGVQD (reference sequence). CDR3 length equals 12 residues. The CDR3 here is CASSGDSGTQYF. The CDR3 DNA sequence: TGCGCCAGCAGCGGGGACAGCGGGACCCAGTACTTC.

CDR3 sequence: CASSASSGGYNEQFF. CDR3 bases: TGTGCCAGCAGCGCCAGTAGCGGGGGGTACAATGAGCAGTTCTTC. The V gene is TRBV7-3, the J gene TRBJ2-1; 10 bases are shared with TRBD2. CDR3 size: 15 residues. Germline values: CDR1 SGHTA, CDR2 FQGTGA. J lost 4 bases, V lost 5 bases, and 5 bases had no gene match.

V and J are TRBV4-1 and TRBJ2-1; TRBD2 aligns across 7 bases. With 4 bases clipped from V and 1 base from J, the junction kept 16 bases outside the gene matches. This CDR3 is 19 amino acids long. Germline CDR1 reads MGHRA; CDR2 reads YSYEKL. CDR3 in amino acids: CASSPPPARGRGSYNEQFF. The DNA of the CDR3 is TGCGCCAGCAGCCCCCCCCCAGCTCGCGGGAGAGGGTCCTACAATGAGCAGTTCTTC.

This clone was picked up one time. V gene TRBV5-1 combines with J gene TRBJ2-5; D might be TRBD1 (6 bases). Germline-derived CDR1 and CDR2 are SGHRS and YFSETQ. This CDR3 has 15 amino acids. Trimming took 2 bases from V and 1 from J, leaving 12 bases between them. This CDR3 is CASSLQGDVQETQYF. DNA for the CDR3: TGCGCCAGCAGCTTACAGGGTGATGTCCAAGAGACCCAGTACTTC. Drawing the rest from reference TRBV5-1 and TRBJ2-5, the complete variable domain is KAGVTQTPRYLIKTRGQQVTLSCSPISGHRSVSWYQQTPGQGLQFLFEYFSETQRNKGNFPGRFSGRQFSNSRSEMNVSTLELGDSALYLCASSLQGDVQETQYFGPGTRLLVL.